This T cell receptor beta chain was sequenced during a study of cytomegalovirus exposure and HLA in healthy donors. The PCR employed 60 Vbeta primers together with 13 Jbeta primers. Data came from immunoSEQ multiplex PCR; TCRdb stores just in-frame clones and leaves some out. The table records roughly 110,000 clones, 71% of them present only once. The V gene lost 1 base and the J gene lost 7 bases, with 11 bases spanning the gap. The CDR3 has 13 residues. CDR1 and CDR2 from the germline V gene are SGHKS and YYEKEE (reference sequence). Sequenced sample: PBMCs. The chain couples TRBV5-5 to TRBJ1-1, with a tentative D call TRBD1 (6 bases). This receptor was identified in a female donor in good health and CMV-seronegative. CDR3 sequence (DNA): TGTGCCAGCAGCTTGACAGGGCACGGTGAAGCTTTCTTT. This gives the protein CASSLTGHGEAFF.